The 24 T cell receptor beta chains below come from one sample, sequenced in a study of cytomegalovirus exposure and HLA in healthy donors (dated by TCRdb to 2016 to 2017). The receptor library was made with the immunoSEQ multiplex PCR assay. The multiplex PCR relied on a mix of 60 forward primers for TCR Vbeta segments and 13 reverse primers for TCR Jbeta segments. TCRdb limited this immuneACCESS table to in-frame rearrangements with V and J called. A share of clones is missing; checked studies link under half to unresolved V genes, and the rest is unexplained. Here the sample has roughly 170,000 clones; 80% to 90% occur a single time. Of the sample, roughly 5% is held by the ten largest clones. Sequenced: PBMCs. All receptors come from a girl between 10 and 17 years old in good health and CMV-seropositive.

The V gene is TRBV6-1, the J gene TRBJ2-5; D not certain. The better agreement between TRBJ2-7 and the DNA end casts doubt on the J call. There are 13 residues in the CDR3. Germline V gene lookup returns CDR1 MNHNS and CDR2 SASEGT. The CDR3 region has the DNA TGTGCCAGCAGCGCCTGGGCCCAATACGAGCAGTACTTC. Its translation is CASSAWAQYEQYF.

The chain employs TRBV19 and TRBJ2-7, with a possible D match to TRBD1 (6 bases). This CDR3 spans 15 amino acids. Germline lookup yields CDR1 LNHDA and CDR2 SQIVND (reference sequence). The ends were cut back, 5 bases at V and 2 bases at J, with 16 bases in the middle. This CDR3 is CASSSPSAGAYEQYF. Here the CDR3 DNA reads TGTGCCAGTAGTTCACCGTCCGCAGGGGCCTACGAGCAGTACTTC.

As DNA, the CDR3 is TGTGCCAGCAGTGAAGCGGGGACAGGGCGATCCTATGGCTACACCTTC. Residues: CASSEAGTGRSYGYTF. The chain couples TRBV2 to TRBJ1-2; 9 bases fit TRBD1. V lost 0 bases and J lost 4; bases outside the gene matches: 6. This CDR3 has 16 residues. CDR1 and CDR2 (germline): SNHLY, FYNNEI.

This clone came up a few times. V gene TRBV5-8 combines with J gene TRBJ2-2, with a possible D match to TRBD2 (7 bases). V was trimmed by 0 bases and J by 0 bases, leaving 9 bases between them. There are 16 residues in the CDR3. CDR1 SGHTS and CDR2 YDEGEE come from the germline V gene. CDR3 amino acids: CASSLVGGPNTGELFF. In DNA form, the CDR3 reads TGTGCCAGCAGCTTGGTCGGGGGGCCGAACACCGGGGAGCTGTTTTTT.

The chain couples TRBV5-1 to TRBJ1-4, with D perhaps TRBD1 (5 bases). Trimming shortened V by 4 bases and J by 0 bases, and 13 bases separated the two germline ends. From germline, CDR1 is SGHRS and CDR2 YFSETQ. CDR3 length: 16 amino acids. CDR3: CASSPGGVATNEKLFF. DNA for the CDR3: TGCGCCAGCAGCCCGGGGGGGGTTGCAACTAATGAAAAACTGTTTTTT.

The chain couples TRBV10-3 to TRBJ1-5; tentatively, D is TRBD1 (5 bases). CDR1 is ENHRY, CDR2 SYGVKD, per germline. Trimming left V 3 bases short and J 1 base short, with 13 bases between. This CDR3 spans 16 amino acids. CDR3: CAISDGGIASNQPQHF. CDR3 in DNA: TGTGCCATCAGTGATGGGGGGATAGCGAGCAATCAGCCCCAGCATTTT.

The CDR3 loop reads CASSSTGEGRNQPQHF. Written as DNA, the CDR3 is TGTGCCAGCAGTTCGACAGGGGAAGGGCGCAATCAGCCCCAGCATTTT. The genes are TRBV27 and TRBJ1-5; 8 bases map to TRBD1. The V and J ends lost 4 bases and 2 bases, in that order; junction bases with no gene match: 7. CDR1 and CDR2 from the germline V gene are MNHEY and SMNVEV (reference sequence). CDR3 size: 16 residues.

J is TRBJ2-7 and V is TRBV7-9; 8 positions agree with TRBD1. Germline V gene data show CDR1 as SEHNR and CDR2 as FQNEAQ (reference sequence). J lost 2 bases, V lost 3 bases, and 9 bases had no gene match. The CDR3 runs 16 residues. For the CDR3, the DNA is TGTGCCAGCAGCTTCCTTTGGACAGGGAGACCCTACGAGCAGTACTTC. Translated, it gives CASSFLWTGRPYEQYF. Variable domain in full (rest from reference TRBV7-9 and TRBJ2-7): DTGVSQNPRHKITKRGQNVTFRCDPISEHNRLYWYRQTLGQGPEFLTYFQNEAQLEKSRLLSDRFSAERPKGSFSTLEIQRTEQGDSAMYLCASSFLWTGRPYEQYFGPGTRLTVT.

The V gene is TRBV27, the J gene TRBJ1-1; perhaps TRBD1 as D (6 bases). The germline CDR1 and CDR2 sequences are MNHEY and SMNVEV (reference sequence). Trimming took 5 bases from V and 2 from J, leaving 12 bases between them. There are 14 residues in the CDR3. CDR3 amino acids: CASSPGQINTEAFF. For the CDR3, the DNA is TGTGCCAGCAGTCCTGGACAGATTAACACTGAAGCTTTCTTT.

The rearrangement links TRBV21-1 to TRBJ2-3; the table's D call of TRBD2 was not tested on the DNA. TRBV21-1 is labeled a pseudogene. The CDR3 loop spans 20 amino acids. CDR3 in DNA: TGTGCCAGCAGCAAAGCTAGCGGGGGGGGCCGAGTCGAGGGCGCAGATACGCAGTATTTT. Protein sequence: CASSKASGGGRVEGADTQYF.

V is TRBV4-2 and J is TRBJ2-5, with 14 nucleotides matching TRBD2. This CDR3 comprises 18 residues. Germline CDR1 reads LGHNA; CDR2 reads YNFKEQ. V gave up 3 bases and J gave up 0 bases; unmatched junction bases: 6. The CDR3 loop reads CASSHLGTSGGDQETQYF. The CDR3 DNA reads as TGTGCCAGCAGCCACCTAGGGACTAGCGGGGGTGACCAAGAGACCCAGTACTTC.

The CDR3 here is CASNDGQWYTGELFF. CDR3 bases: TGCGCCAGCAATGATGGACAGTGGTACACCGGGGAGCTGTTTTTT. The rearrangement uses TRBV10-2 and TRBJ2-2, with a tentative D call TRBD1 (6 bases). This CDR3 has 15 amino acids. Germline V gene lookup returns CDR1 WSHSY and CDR2 SAAADI. Trimming pared 7 bases from V and 3 bases from J, leaving 15 bases between.

The chain combines TRBV27 with TRBJ1-1, with D possibly matching TRBD1 (6 bases). The CDR3 totals 11 residues. With 7 bases removed from V and 6 bases from J, the gap between germline ends came to 9 bases. Germline V gene sequence: CDR1 MNHEY, CDR2 SMNVEV (reference sequence). The CDR3 region has the DNA TGTGCCAGCAAAAAGGGGGCTGAAGCTTTCTTT. It translates to CASKKGAEAFF.

This rearrangement joins TRBV10-1 to TRBJ2-7, with 9 bases matching TRBD2. J gave up 6 bases and V 2 bases, and 2 bases lay outside the gene matches. The CDR3 totals 13 residues. In germline, CDR1 is WNHNN, CDR2 SYGVQD (reference sequence). CDR3 in amino acids: CASSEGLALEQYF. CDR3 DNA: TGCGCCAGCAGTGAGGGACTAGCGCTCGAGCAGTACTTC.

Here the CDR3 reads CASSQGSGYTF. The CDR3 nucleotides are TGTGCCAGCTCCCAGGGCTCTGGCTACACCTTC. The V gene is TRBV18, the J gene TRBJ1-2, with a weak D call TRBD1 (5 bases). V lost 6 bases, J lost 7 bases, and 9 bases lay in between. Per the germline V gene, CDR1 is KGHSH and CDR2 is LQKENI. This CDR3 is built from 11 residues.

This rearrangement joins TRBV5-1 to TRBJ1-1; TRBD1 matches 10 bases. The length of the CDR3 is 16 residues. In germline, CDR1 is SGHRS, CDR2 YFSETQ. V was pared by 1 base and J by 7 bases, with 10 bases of the junction left unmatched. The CDR3 coding sequence is TGCGCCAGCAGCTTGCTGGGACAGGGGAGTCGTGTTGAAGCTTTCTTT. Translating it yields CASSLLGQGSRVEAFF.

V and J are TRBV6-5 and TRBJ1-5; a possible D gene is TRBD1 (6 bases). Trimming removed 6 bases at V and 3 bases at J, with 12 bases between. The length of the CDR3 is 14 residues. The germline V gene has CDR1 MNHEY and CDR2 SVGAGI. CDR3 protein: CASREGQNNQPQHF. The CDR3 DNA sequence: TGTGCCAGCAGAGAGGGACAAAACAATCAGCCCCAGCATTTT.

This chain links TRBV25-1 with TRBJ1-2, with TRBD1 identical over 7 bases. This CDR3 comprises 13 residues. The trim removed 3 bases at V and 8 bases at J, leaving 6 bases unmatched. Looked up from germline, CDR1 is MGHDK and CDR2 is SYGVNS. CDR3 in amino acids: CASSDRRQGGYTF. DNA of the CDR3: TGTGCCAGCAGTGATCGGCGACAGGGCGGCTACACCTTC.

The genes are TRBV6-1 and TRBJ2-3; the D is unclear. Germline CDR1 reads MNHNS; CDR2 reads SASEGT. There are 12 residues in the CDR3. Trimming cost V 7 bases and J 5 bases, with 10 bases left between them. CDR3 coding DNA: TGTGCCAGCACCGAACGGAGAGATACGCAGTATTTT. Its protein product is CASTERRDTQYF.

V gene TRBV27 combines with J gene TRBJ1-6; D is undetermined. Looked up from germline, CDR1 is MNHEY and CDR2 is SMNVEV (reference sequence). This CDR3 region has 15 residues. V lost 7 bases and J 4 bases, leaving 14 bases between the germline ends. The CDR3 nucleotides are TGTGCCAGCACCTTATCAGGAGAGTATAATTCACCCCTCCACTTT. It is translated as CASTLSGEYNSPLHF.

The V and J genes are TRBV5-4 and TRBJ2-1; D uncertain. The CDR3 length is 13 residues. Germline V CDR1 and CDR2: SGHNT, YYREEE (reference sequence). V lost 0 bases and J lost 5, with 6 bases in between. The CDR3 DNA sequence: TGTGCCAGCAGCTTGGCCCTAGACAATGAGCAGTTCTTC. Amino acids: CASSLALDNEQFF. Filled out from reference TRBV5-4 and TRBJ2-1, the complete variable domain reads ETGVTQSPTHLIKTRGQQVTLRCSSQSGHNTVSWYQQALGQGPQFIFQYYREEENGRGNFPPRFSGLQFPNYSSELNVNALELDDSALYLCASSLALDNEQFFGPGTRLTVL.

The chain uses TRBV5-4 and TRBJ2-7; the D is unclear. Germline V CDR1 and CDR2: SGHNT, YYREEE (reference sequence). The CDR3 runs 14 residues. With 4 bases removed from V and 0 bases from J, the gap between germline ends came to 11 bases. The DNA of the CDR3 is TGTGCCAGCAGCCCGGTCCCGAGCTCCTACGAGCAGTACTTC. This translates into CASSPVPSSYEQYF.

The gene calls are TRBV27 and TRBJ1-1, with 7 nucleotides matching TRBD1. CDR1 is MNHEY, CDR2 SMNVEV, per germline (reference sequence). The CDR3 consists of 13 residues. The V gene end was trimmed by 5 bases and the J gene end by 5 bases; junction bases not matched to a gene: 5. Written as DNA, the CDR3 is TGTGCCAGCAGTATCGGACAGGCAACTGAAGCTTTCTTT. It translates to CASSIGQATEAFF.

The rearrangement uses TRBV29-1 and TRBJ2-1; 9 bases map to TRBD2. This CDR3 is 14 amino acids long. Trimming took 1 base from V and 3 from J; bases not matched to a gene: 1. CDR1 is SQVTM, CDR2 ANQGSEA, per germline. The CDR3 DNA sequence: TGCAGCGTTGAAGGGACTAGCGACTACAATGAGCAGTTCTTC. Its translation: CSVEGTSDYNEQFF.